Listed below are T cell receptor beta chains from one sample, sequenced in a study of T-cell reconstitution after alpha-beta-depleted transplantation in children. TCRdb re-analysed the PCR reads in MiXCR, keeping a single row per CDR3 protein. The sample lists more than 200,000 distinct CDR3 sequences, about 24% occurring once. Source: PBMCs, mostly from graft donor cells, taken 360 days after TCRalphabeta/CD19-depleted stem cell transplant. The origin of the receptors is a female patient aged 2-9 years who had a stem cell transplant for congenital amegakaryocytic thrombocytopenia, so the T cells may come from the graft donor. Both conserved end residues are part of each CDR3. Each record gives: V gene, clone size, D gene, J gene, CDR3 DNA, CDR3 protein. D genes are given only for firm matches. Size is stated for part of the rows, as once, few or many counts, or as a class when the clone is expanded.

>TRBV5-1|-|TRBD1|TRBJ2-3
TGCGCCAGCAGCCAGGGACAGGGGGCGGGTTTTACGCAGTATTTT
CASSQGQGAGFTQYF
>TRBV5-1|few|-|TRBJ2-3
TGCGCCAGCAGCTTGGTGAACGGGGGTGCAGATACGCAGTATTTT
CASSLVNGGADTQYF
>TRBV12-3/TRBV12-4|few|-|TRBJ1-1
TGTGCCAGCAGTCCCGGGGTGTTTGAAACTGAAGCTTTCTTT
CASSPGVFETEAFF
>TRBV3-1|-|-|TRBJ2-2
TGTGCCAGCAGAACCAGGGCCGGGGAGCTGTTTTTT
CASRTRAGELFF
>TRBV5-6|-|TRBD2|TRBJ2-2
TGTGCCAGCAGCTTGGCCGTCGGGGGGGTTAGGACCCCAATCACCGGGGAGCTGTTTTTT
CASSLAVGGVRTPITGELFF
>TRBV20-1|-|-|TRBJ2-7
TGCAGAGCCGGGACACCAGGATTTGAGCAGTACTTC
CRAGTPGFEQYF
>TRBV16|few|-|TRBJ1-5
TGTGCCAGCAGCCACTCGGGGATCGATCAGCCCCAGCATTTT
CASSHSGIDQPQHF
>TRBV3-1|few|TRBD2|TRBJ2-1
TGTGCCAGCAGCCAAGGTCCGCGGCTAGCGGGAAATGAGCAGTTCTTC
CASSQGPRLAGNEQFF
>TRBV4-1|-|-|TRBJ2-5
TGCGCCAGCAGTTTTAGCGGATCCTCCCAAGAGACCCAGTACTTC
CASSFSGSSQETQYF
>TRBV3-1|-|-|TRBJ1-4
TGTGCCAGCAGCCAAGGGGGACACCTTGAAAAACTGTTTTTT
CASSQGGHLEKLFF
>TRBV5-1|-|-|TRBJ1-1
TGCGCCAGCAGCTTGGACGGCCAAGGGGCTGAAGCTTTCTTT
CASSLDGQGAEAFF
>TRBV7-2|many|-|TRBJ2-7
TGTGCCAGCAGCTTACGGGGGCACCACTCCTACGAGCAGTACTTC
CASSLRGHHSYEQYF
>TRBV2|-|-|TRBJ2-7
TGTGCCAGCAGTGAACAAGGATTGGGCGAGCAGTACTTC
CASSEQGLGEQYF
>TRBV7-2|-|TRBD2|TRBJ2-7
TGTGCCAGCAGCTCACTAGCGGGAGGCGAGCAGTACTTC
CASSSLAGGEQYF
>TRBV3-1|-|TRBD1|TRBJ1-1
TGTGCCAGCAGCCAAGAGGGAGCAGGGGGCGCTTGGGACACTGAAGCTTTCTTT
CASSQEGAGGAWDTEAFF
>TRBV28|-|-|TRBJ1-2
TGTGCCAGCAGTTGGCTCCGGTATGGCTACACCTTC
CASSWLRYGYTF
>TRBV7-2|few|-|TRBJ1-1
TGTGCCAGCAGCTCTTCAATGAACACTGAAGCTTTCTTT
CASSSSMNTEAFF
>TRBV5-1|few|-|TRBJ2-7
TGCGCCAGCAGTCGACAGTCCTCCTACGAGCAGTACTTC
CASSRQSSYEQYF
>TRBV4-1|-|-|TRBJ2-3
TGCGCCAGCAGCCAAGACAGGACCGCTAGCACAGATACGCAGTATTTT
CASSQDRTASTDTQYF
>TRBV28|once|TRBD1|TRBJ2-7
TGTGCCAGCACACCGGACAGGATGTACTACGAGCAGTACTTC
CASTPDRMYYEQYF
>TRBV28|-|TRBD2|TRBJ2-5
TGTGCCAGCAGCAGGACTAGACCATCGACCCAGTACTTC
CASSRTRPSTQYF
>TRBV12-3/TRBV12-4|few|-|TRBJ2-7
TGTGCCAGCAGTTTGGACACAACCTACGAGCAGTACTTC
CASSLDTTYEQYF
>TRBV5-1|-|TRBD2|TRBJ2-4
TGCGCCAGCAGCTTGGGGACTAGCGTGGCCAAAAACATTCAGTACTTC
CASSLGTSVAKNIQYF
>TRBV9|few|-|TRBJ1-3
TGTGCCAGCAGCGGATTATCCAGGGGAACAGGAAACACCATATATTTT
CASSGLSRGTGNTIYF
>TRBV5-4|-|-|TRBJ1-1
TGTGCCAGCAGCTTCCAACCTGCAAACACTGAAGCTTTCTTT
CASSFQPANTEAFF
>TRBV5-6|-|-|TRBJ2-1
TGTGCCAGCAGCTTCAGGGGTGAGCAGTTCTTC
CASSFRGEQFF